This T cell receptor beta chain was recovered during a study of blood T cell repertoires in COVID-19. Whole-study context: The study drew acute and convalescent COVID-19 samples from the United States, Italy and Spain.

V lost 0 bases and J lost 3; bases outside the gene matches: 6. The CDR3 totals 16 residues. Germline CDR1 LNHNV, CDR2 YYDKDF (reference sequence). Clones were read by immunoSEQ multiplex PCR, and TCRdb kept only the in-frame ones, dropping some. The data hold hundreds of thousands of clones, with just over 85% observed a single time. This chain connects TRBV15 to TRBJ2-7, with 9 bases identical to TRBD1. The clonotype comes from a man aged 25-45 years who had recovered from COVID-19. Sequencing input: PBMCs or T cells enriched from blood (not recorded which). The CDR3 spells CATSRDLRTGVYEQYF. In nucleotides, the CDR3 is TGTGCCACCAGCAGAGATCTCCGGACAGGGGTCTACGAGCAGTACTTC. Full variable domain (missing parts from reference TRBV15 and TRBJ2-7): DAMVIQNPRYQVTQFGKPVTLSCSQTLNHNVMYWYQQKSSQAPKLLFHYYDKDFNNEADTPDNFQSRRPNTSFCFLDIRSPGLGDTAMYLCATSRDLRTGVYEQYFGPGTRLTVT.